This T cell receptor beta chain is from a study of blood T cell repertoires in COVID-19. Overall study context: Material from acute and convalescent COVID-19 was sourced from the United States, Italy and Spain. PBMCs, B-cell-depleted T cells, or T cells provided the cDNA or gDNA that made up the material.

The CDR3 has 14 residues. Between the trimmed V and J ends, which lost 6 bases and 4 bases, there was a span of 15 bases. Germline V gives CDR1 SNHLY, CDR2 FYNNEI. Original analysis: Reference gene primers were amplified, and this amplification served to estimate nucleated cell counts. TCRdb's copy holds only in-frame clones and misses some; the assay was immunoSEQ multiplex PCR. D and trimming come from the DNA, and the V and J calls and clone size come from that table. Altogether 200,000 to 300,000 clones are present, 85% to 90% being singletons, with the ten largest covering around 0.98%. Details on this clone: The same CDR3 is also encoded by other DNA sequences in this sample.

This TCR derives from a woman between 40 and 50 years old who had recovered from COVID-19. Sequencing was done on a sample of peripheral blood. The chain couples TRBV2 to TRBJ1-1, with D perhaps TRBD1 (5 bases). The CDR3 region is CASREPQETTEAFF. The CDR3 DNA is TGTGCCAGCAGAGAACCACAGGAGACCACTGAAGCTTTCTTT.